The entry below gives a single TCR beta chain sequence along with its context. The sample originates from a study of CD8 T cells in Susac syndrome. The CDR3 has 17 amino acids. The germline V gene encodes CDR1 SGDLS and CDR2 YYNGEE. Trimming shortened V by 2 bases and J by 7 bases, and 19 bases separated the two germline ends. RNA amounts of roughly 0.45 to 1 ug underwent reverse transcription with random hexamers. Across 54 Vbeta and 13 Jbeta, TCR beta CDR3 was amplified with immunoSEQ multiplex PCR. MiXCR was run by TCRdb on the immunoSEQ multiplex PCR reads, yielding one entry per CDR3 protein. The repertoire holds about 200,000 distinct CDR3 sequences, with just under 95% as singletons. The authors carried out high-throughput sequencing of TCR beta. They applied it to CD8+ and CD4+ T cells obtained from blood. Each multiple sclerosis control was a treatment-naive patient with relapsing-remitting disease that was either stable or active. Negative isolation was used for CD8+ and CD4+ T cells, and FACS enrichment was applied to TEMRA cells.

The chain links TRBV9 to TRBJ1-6; tentatively, D is TRBD1 (5 bases). The sequencing sample was made of CD4+ T cells from PBMCs. The receptor's source is a human donor with multiple sclerosis. Here the CDR3 DNA reads TGTGCCAGCAGCGTGAGAGCAGGGTACGGCGGGAATTCACCCCTCCACTTT. It specifies CASSVRAGYGGNSPLHF.